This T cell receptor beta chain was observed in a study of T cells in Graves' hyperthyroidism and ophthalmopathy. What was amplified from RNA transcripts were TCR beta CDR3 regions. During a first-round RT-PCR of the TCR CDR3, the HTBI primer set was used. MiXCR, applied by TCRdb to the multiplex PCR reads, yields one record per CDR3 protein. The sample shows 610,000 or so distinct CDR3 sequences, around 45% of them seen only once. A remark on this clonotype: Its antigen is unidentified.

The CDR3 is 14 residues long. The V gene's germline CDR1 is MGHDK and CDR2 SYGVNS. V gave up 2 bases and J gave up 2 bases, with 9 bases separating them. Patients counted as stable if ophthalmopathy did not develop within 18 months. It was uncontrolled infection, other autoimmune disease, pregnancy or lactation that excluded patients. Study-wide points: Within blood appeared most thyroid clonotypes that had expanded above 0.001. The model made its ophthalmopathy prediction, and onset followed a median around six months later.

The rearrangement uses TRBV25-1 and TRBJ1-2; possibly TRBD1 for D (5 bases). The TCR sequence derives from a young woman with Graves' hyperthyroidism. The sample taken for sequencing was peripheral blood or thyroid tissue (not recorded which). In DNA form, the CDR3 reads TGTGCCAGCAGTGAAGTGGGGCTCAACTATGGCTACACCTTC. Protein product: CASSEVGLNYGYTF.